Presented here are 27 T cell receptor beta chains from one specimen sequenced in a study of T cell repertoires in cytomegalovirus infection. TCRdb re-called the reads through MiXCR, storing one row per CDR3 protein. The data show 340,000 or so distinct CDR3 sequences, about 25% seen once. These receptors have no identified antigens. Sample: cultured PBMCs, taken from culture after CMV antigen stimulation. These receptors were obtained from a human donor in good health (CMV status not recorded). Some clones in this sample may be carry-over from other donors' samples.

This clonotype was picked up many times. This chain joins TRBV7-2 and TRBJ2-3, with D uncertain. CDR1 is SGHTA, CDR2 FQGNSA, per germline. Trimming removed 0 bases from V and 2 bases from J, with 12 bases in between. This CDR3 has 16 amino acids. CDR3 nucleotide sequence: TGTGCCAGCAGCTTAGCGCCAGTAATAGTCACAGATACGCAGTATTTT. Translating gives CASSLAPVIVTDTQYF.

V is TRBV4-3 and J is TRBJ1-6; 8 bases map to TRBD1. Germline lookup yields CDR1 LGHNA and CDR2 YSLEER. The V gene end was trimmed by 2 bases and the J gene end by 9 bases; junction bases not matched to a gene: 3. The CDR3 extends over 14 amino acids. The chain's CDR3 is CASSQKTGGSPLHF. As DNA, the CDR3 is TGCGCCAGCAGCCAAAAAACAGGGGGTTCACCCCTCCACTTT.

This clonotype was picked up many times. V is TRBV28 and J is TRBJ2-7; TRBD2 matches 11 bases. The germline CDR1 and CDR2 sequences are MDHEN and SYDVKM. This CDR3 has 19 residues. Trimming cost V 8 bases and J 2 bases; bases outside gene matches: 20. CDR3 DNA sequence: TGTGCCAGCCGGGGGGCGGGACTAGCGGCGAACCAGGGGACCTACGAGCAGTACTTC. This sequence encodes CASRGAGLAANQGTYEQYF.

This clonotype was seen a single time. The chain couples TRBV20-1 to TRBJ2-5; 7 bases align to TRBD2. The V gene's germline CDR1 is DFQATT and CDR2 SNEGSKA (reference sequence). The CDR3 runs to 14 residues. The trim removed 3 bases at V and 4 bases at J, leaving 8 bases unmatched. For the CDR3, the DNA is TGCAGTGCTAGGGCCGTACCGGGAGGAGAGACCCAGTACTTC. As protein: CSARAVPGGETQYF.

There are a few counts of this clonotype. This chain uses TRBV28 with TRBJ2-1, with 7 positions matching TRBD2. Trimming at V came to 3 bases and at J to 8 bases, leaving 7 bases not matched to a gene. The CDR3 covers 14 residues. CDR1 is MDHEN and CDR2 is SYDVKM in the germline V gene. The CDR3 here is CASSFGGGPYEQFF. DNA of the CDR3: TGTGCCAGCAGTTTTGGGGGAGGGCCATATGAGCAGTTCTTC.

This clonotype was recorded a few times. The CDR3 sequence is CATSDLDLNGETQYF. CDR3 in DNA: TGTGCCACCAGTGATTTAGATCTGAATGGAGAGACCCAGTACTTC. The chain couples TRBV24-1 to TRBJ2-5, with D uncertain. Per germline, CDR1 KGHDR and CDR2 SFDVKD. CDR3 size: 15 residues. Trimming removed 1 base at V and 4 bases at J, with 12 bases between.

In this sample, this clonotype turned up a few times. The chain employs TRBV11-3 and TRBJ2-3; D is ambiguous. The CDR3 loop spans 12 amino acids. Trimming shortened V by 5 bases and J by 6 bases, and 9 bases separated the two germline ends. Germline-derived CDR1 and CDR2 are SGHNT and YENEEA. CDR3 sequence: CASSPLEDTQYF. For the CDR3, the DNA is TGTGCCAGCAGCCCCCTCGAGGATACGCAGTATTTT.

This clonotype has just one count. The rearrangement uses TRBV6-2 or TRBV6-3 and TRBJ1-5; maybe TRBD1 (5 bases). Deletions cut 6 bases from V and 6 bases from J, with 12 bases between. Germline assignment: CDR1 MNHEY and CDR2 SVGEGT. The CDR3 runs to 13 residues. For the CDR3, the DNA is TGTGCCAGCAGGGGACTCTCGGGTCAGCCCCAGCATTTT. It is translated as CASRGLSGQPQHF.

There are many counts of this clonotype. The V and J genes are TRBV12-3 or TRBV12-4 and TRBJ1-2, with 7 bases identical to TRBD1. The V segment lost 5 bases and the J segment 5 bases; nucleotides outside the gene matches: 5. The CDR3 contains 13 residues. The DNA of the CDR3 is TGTGCCAGCAGTCAGACAGGGAATTATGGCTACACCTTC. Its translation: CASSQTGNYGYTF.

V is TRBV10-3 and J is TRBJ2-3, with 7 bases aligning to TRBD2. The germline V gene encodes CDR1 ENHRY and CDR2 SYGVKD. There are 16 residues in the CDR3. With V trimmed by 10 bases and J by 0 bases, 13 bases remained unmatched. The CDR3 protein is CATRGERLPSTDTQYF. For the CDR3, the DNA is TGTGCCACCCGGGGGGAGCGGCTACCTAGCACAGATACGCAGTATTTT.

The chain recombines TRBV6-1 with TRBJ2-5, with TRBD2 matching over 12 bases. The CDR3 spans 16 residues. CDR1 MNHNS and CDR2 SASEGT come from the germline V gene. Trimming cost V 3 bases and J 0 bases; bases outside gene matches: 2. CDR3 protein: CASSEGTSGYQETQYF. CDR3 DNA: TGTGCCAGCAGTGAGGGGACTAGCGGGTACCAAGAGACCCAGTACTTC.

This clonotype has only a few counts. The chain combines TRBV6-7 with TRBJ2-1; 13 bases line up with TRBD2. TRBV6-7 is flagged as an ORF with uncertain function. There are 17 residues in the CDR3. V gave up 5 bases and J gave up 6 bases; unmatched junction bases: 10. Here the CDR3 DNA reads TGTGCCAGCAGTCCCCGGACTAGCGGGAGACTTAGCAATGAGCAGTTCTTC. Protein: CASSPRTSGRLSNEQFF.

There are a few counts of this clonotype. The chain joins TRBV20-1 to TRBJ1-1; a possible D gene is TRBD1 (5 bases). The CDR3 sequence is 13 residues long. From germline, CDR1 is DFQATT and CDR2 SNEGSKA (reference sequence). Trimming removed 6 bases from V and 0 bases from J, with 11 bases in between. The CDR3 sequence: CSARQRVNTEAFF. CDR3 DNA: TGCAGTGCGAGACAGAGGGTGAACACTGAAGCTTTCTTT.

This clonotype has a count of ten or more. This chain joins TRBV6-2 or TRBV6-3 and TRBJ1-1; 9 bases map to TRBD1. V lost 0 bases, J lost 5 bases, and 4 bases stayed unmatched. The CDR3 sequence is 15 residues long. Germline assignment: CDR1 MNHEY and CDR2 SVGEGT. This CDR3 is CASSYSGQGGTEAFF. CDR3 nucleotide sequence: TGTGCCAGCAGTTACTCGGGACAGGGCGGGACTGAAGCTTTCTTT.

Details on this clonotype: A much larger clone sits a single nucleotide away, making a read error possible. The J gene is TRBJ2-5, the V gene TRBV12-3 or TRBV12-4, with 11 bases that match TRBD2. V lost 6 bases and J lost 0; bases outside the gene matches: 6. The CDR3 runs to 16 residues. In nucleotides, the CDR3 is TGTGCCAGCAGATCCGAGACTAGCGGGGACCAAGAGACCCAGTACTTC. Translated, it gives CASRSETSGDQETQYF.

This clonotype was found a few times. The CDR3 sequence is CASRPRQASGYTF. As DNA, the CDR3 is TGTGCCAGCAGACCTAGACAGGCCTCCGGCTACACCTTC. This sequence joins TRBV6-2 or TRBV6-3 and TRBJ1-2; perhaps TRBD1 as D (6 bases). The CDR3 loop spans 13 amino acids. Trimming took 6 bases from V and 8 from J, leaving 16 bases between them. Per germline, CDR1 MNHEY and CDR2 SVGEGT.

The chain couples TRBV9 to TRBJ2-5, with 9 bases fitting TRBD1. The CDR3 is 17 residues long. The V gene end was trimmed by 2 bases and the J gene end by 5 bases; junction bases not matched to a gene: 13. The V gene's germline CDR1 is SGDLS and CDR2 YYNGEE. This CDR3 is CASSVFENTGGRETQYF. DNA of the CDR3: TGTGCCAGCAGCGTCTTCGAGAACACAGGGGGCAGGGAGACCCAGTACTTC.

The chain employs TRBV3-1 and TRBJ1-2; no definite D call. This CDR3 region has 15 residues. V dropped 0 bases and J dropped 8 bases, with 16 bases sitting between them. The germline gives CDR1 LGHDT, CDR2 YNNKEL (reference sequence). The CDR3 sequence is CASSQDFAGPAGYTF. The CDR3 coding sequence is TGTGCCAGCAGCCAAGATTTCGCCGGCCCGGCGGGCTACACCTTC. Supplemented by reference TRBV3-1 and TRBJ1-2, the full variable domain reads DTAVSQTPKYLVTQMGNDKSIKCEQNLGHDTMYWYKQDSKKFLKIMFSYNNKELIINETVPNRFSPKSPDKAHLNLHINSLELGDSAVYFCASSQDFAGPAGYTFGSGTRLTVV.

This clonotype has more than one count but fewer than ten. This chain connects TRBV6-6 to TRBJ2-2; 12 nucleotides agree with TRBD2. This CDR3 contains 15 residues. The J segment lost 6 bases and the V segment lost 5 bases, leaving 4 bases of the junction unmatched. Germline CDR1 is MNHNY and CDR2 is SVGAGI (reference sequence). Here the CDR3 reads CASSVTSGSSGELFF. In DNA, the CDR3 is TGTGCCAGCAGTGTGACTAGCGGGAGTTCCGGGGAGCTGTTTTTT.

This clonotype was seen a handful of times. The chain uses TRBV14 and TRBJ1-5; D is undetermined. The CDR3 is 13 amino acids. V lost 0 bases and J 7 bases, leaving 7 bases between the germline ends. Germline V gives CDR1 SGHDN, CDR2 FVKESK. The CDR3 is CASSQDGGQPQHF. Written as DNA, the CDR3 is TGTGCCAGCAGCCAAGATGGCGGGCAGCCCCAGCATTTT.

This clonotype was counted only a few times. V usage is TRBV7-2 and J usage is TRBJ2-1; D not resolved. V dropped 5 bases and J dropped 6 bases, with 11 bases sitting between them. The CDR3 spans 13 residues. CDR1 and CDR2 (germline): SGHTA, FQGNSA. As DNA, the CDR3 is TGTGCCAGCAGCCCGGCCGCTAGCAATGAGCAGTTCTTC. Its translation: CASSPAASNEQFF.

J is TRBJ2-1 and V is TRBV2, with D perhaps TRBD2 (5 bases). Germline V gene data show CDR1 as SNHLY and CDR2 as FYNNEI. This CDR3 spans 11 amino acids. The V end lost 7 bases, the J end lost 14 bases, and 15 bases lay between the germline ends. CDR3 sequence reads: CASMRSEEEFF. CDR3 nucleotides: TGTGCCAGCATGCGAAGTGAGGAGGAGTTCTTC.

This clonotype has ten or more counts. CDR3 in amino acids: CASSLVRSGSQETQYF. CDR3 DNA: TGCGCCAGCAGCTTGGTACGGAGCGGGAGCCAAGAGACCCAGTACTTC. The chain employs TRBV5-1 and TRBJ2-5, with TRBD2 matching 8 bases. Germline V gives CDR1 SGHRS, CDR2 YFSETQ. The CDR3 length is 16 residues. The ends lost 0 bases at V and 1 base at J; junction bases unmatched: 5.

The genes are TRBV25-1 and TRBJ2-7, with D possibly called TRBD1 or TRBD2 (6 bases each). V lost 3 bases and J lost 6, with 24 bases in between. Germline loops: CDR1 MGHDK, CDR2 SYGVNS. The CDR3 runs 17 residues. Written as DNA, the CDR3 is TGTGCCAGCAGTGACCTAGGGTGGGGGGCCCCTTGGAGCGAGCAGTACTTC. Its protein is CASSDLGWGAPWSEQYF.

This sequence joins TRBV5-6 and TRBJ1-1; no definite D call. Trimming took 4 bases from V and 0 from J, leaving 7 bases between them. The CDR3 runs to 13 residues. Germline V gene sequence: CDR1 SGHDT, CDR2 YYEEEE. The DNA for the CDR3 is TGTGCCAGCAGCGCCGGAGTGAACACTGAAGCTTTCTTT. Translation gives CASSAGVNTEAFF.

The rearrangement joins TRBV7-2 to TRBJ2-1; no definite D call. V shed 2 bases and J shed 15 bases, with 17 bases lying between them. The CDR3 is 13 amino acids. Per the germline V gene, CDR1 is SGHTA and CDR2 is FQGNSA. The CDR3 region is CASSLQVGIIGFF. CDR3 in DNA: TGTGCCAGCAGCTTACAAGTGGGTATCATCGGGTTCTTC.

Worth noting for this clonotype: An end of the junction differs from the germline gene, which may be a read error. CDR3 amino acids: CASSSRVNTGAFF. CDR3 bases: TGTGCCAGCTCAAGCAGAGTTAACACTGGAGCTTTCTTT. The chain is built from TRBV18 and TRBJ1-1; no firm D call. The CDR3 length is 13 residues. Germline values: CDR1 KGHSH, CDR2 LQKENI.